This T cell receptor beta chain was found in a study of T cell repertoires in cytomegalovirus infection. Study-wide context: In the study, CMV epitopes included recently identified HLA-C-restricted and well-studied HLA-B-restricted ones. Study-level findings and limits: Carriers of CMV plus the relevant HLA were identified by cumulative public TCR beta family frequency.

The germline V gene encodes CDR1 SGHVS and CDR2 FQNEAQ. The CDR3 is 15 residues long. A single record per CDR3 protein comes from TCRdb applying MiXCR to the reads. The sample yields roughly 800,000 distinct CDR3 sequences, just under 30% seen once. Of note for this clonotype: Its target is unknown. At one boundary the junction diverges from the germline segment, which might be a read error.

The sample was cultured CD8+ T cells from PBMCs, taken from culture after CMV antigen stimulation. V usage is TRBV7-8 and J usage is TRBJ1-6; a weak D match, TRBD1 (6 bases). This receptor was identified in a human donor in good health (CMV status not recorded). Some clones in this sample may be carry-over from other donors' samples. The CDR3 here is CANSFTGPINSPLHF. CDR3 in DNA: TGTGCCAACAGCTTCACAGGGCCAATTAATTCACCCCTCCACTTT.